This T cell receptor beta chain was observed in a study of shared clonotypes between healthy human individuals (TCRdb year 2020). Notes on the research overall: A couple of women and a few men aged 18 to 49 years were included in the cohort. Blood TCR repertoires of a handful of healthy adults were deeply sequenced to estimate repertoire size and the extent of clonotype sharing between individuals. Libraries were prepared and TCR repertoires were sequenced by different laboratories using diverse techniques, in order to increase sequencing depth and limit assay-specific biases. Per donor, leukapheresis produced somewhere between about 0.85 and 9.5 billion PBMCs.

Using the deep immunoSEQ assay, multiplex PCR amplified TCR CDR3 regions from genomic DNA. For each cell subset, the extracted genomic DNA was distributed evenly across all wells of several immunoSEQ 96-well plates, and each plate served as one replicate. Each replicate PCR for unsorted PBMC received 300 to 350 ng genomic DNA, equal to approximately 29,000 T cell genomes. Unsorted PBMC genomic DNA was sequenced across ten immunoSEQ deep assay plates. Purified libraries were measured with a Qubit 3.0 fluorometer, size-checked on a Bioanalyzer 2100, and measured again with the KAPA Library Quantification kit. Each immunoSEQ 96-well plate was sequenced on its own single-read 150-cycle Illumina NextSeq 550 flow cell. The published analysis was carried out like this. The immunoSEQ output contained only junctional sequences without quality scores, so filtering could not match that applied to full-length reads. Sequences were annotated with PyIR, a Python wrapper for IgBLAST v1.9, and V/J genes and CDR3 were assigned using IMGT germline references. Reads were removed for weak V/J assignments (E-value above 1e-6), missing CDR3, stop codons, out-of-frame junctions, or ambiguous translated residues. V3J clonotypes were defined as sequences sharing an identical inferred V gene, J gene, and CDR3 amino acid sequence. Percentage overlap between repertoires was calculated by dividing the number of shared unique clonotypes by the size of the smaller repertoire. Three approaches were used to assess repertoire richness: RTK rarefaction, the Chao1 estimator, and Recon v2.1 estimates of unobserved clonotypes. As stored in TCRdb, this immuneACCESS dataset retains in-frame rearrangements with V and J assigned. A fraction of the clones does not appear; measured against another copy, unresolved V genes explain less than half of the discrepancy, and the remainder lacks a known reason. V, J and clone size derive from that table, while D and trimming were established from the DNA sequence. The sample has about 490,000 clones on record, 76% of them singletons. Of the sample, about an eighth falls within the top ten clones.

The donors were healthy, HIV-negative adults who had no recently reported acute infections or vaccinations. All donors were Caucasian adults living in Nashville, Tennessee, USA. For unsorted samples, some 90 million PBMCs were counted and genomic DNA was extracted with the QIAamp DNA Blood Mini kit. Blood was obtained by leukapheresis, after which PBMCs were separated by Ficoll-Histopaque density gradient centrifugation and cryopreserved in liquid nitrogen vapor phase. As to this clone: Which antigen it targets is not known. No clone much larger than this one lies a single base away; base qualities are absent.

Reading the germline V gene gives CDR1 SGHRS and CDR2 YFSETQ. V lost 4 bases and J lost 8 bases; the stretch between them is 18 bases long. CDR3 length: 14 amino acids, cysteine to phenylalanine. CDR3 DNA is the only sequence kept; it has 42 bases, read in frame from the first base. What the work shows at the level of the full study, not this receptor alone: Pairwise subsampling led to the expectation that sequencing depth would affect the degree of clonotype sharing among donors. The genetic and exposure-history diversity represented was limited by the small number of donors. Sampling was restricted to blood, and TCR repertoires in tissue are likely to differ from TCR repertoires in blood.

The receptor comes from a woman aged 40 to 50 in good health. Some clones in this sample may be carry-over from other donors' samples. The V and J genes are TRBV5-1 and TRBJ1-1; no D segment can be confidently identified. Sequencing input: PBMCs. The CDR3: CASSRAEQRTEAFF. The DNA is TGCGCCAGCAGCCGAGCCGAGCAAAGGACCGAAGCTTTCTTT.